A selection of T cell receptor beta chains follows, all from one sample in a study of T cell changes during pregnancy in multiple sclerosis. Here immunoSEQ multiplex PCR was the method, and the copy in TCRdb shows in-frame clones only, minus some. In the table there are some 60,000 clones, roughly 93% of which are singletons. The starting material was peripheral blood, obtained after pregnancy. The receptor set was obtained from a female donor with multiple sclerosis, enrolled in a pregnancy study. The CDR3 runs from the conserved cysteine through the conserved F or W. Each record gives: J gene, D gene, clone size, V gene, CDR3 DNA, CDR3 protein. A D gene is named only where the DNA matches it firmly. Clone size is stated in some rows and not others, as once, few, many or a class when expanded.

>TRBJ2-7|-|-|TRBV6-1
TGTGCCAGCAGTGAGGCTGGGGGGGAGCAGTACTTC
CASSEAGGEQYF
>TRBJ2-6|-|-|TRBV4-2
TGTGCCAGCAGCCATGGCAGGTCCTACTCTGGGGCCAACGTCCTGACTTTC
CASSHGRSYSGANVLTF
>TRBJ2-1|TRBD2|-|TRBV4-3
TGCGCCAGCAGCCAAGGACTAGCGGGACCCTACAATGAGCAGTTCTTC
CASSQGLAGPYNEQFF
>TRBJ1-1|-|-|TRBV15
TGTGCCACCAGGACTTTCACGGAGAACACTGAAGCTTTCTTT
CATRTFTENTEAFF
>TRBJ2-2|TRBD2|once|TRBV5-1
TGCGCCAGCAGCTTGGTTAGCGGGGTCCCCGGGGAGCTGTTTTTT
CASSLVSGVPGELFF
>TRBJ2-1|-|-|TRBV14
TGTGCCAGCAGCCAAGTGACACCTAACAATGAGCAGTTCTTC
CASSQVTPNNEQFF
>TRBJ2-1|-|-|TRBV27
TGTGCCAGCAGCCGGTCTAGGGCCAGGGGCTTAGTTCCTCCGACTACCTCGTACAATGAGCAGTTCTTC
CASSRSRARGLVPPTTSYNEQFF
>TRBJ2-3|-|-|TRBV27
TGTGCCAGCAGTTTATCACTATCAGATACGCAGTATTTT
CASSLSLSDTQYF
>TRBJ2-2|-|-|TRBV7-9
TGTGCCAGCAGCTTCTTGGCGGGATGGGGGGAGCTGTTTTTT
CASSFLAGWGELFF
>TRBJ2-1|-|-|TRBV5-1
TGCGCCAGCAGCTTGGACAGCTACAATGAGCAGTTCTTC
CASSLDSYNEQFF
>TRBJ2-2|TRBD1|-|TRBV4-2
TGTGCCAGCAGCCAAGGACAGGGGGACACCGGGGAGCTGTTTTTT
CASSQGQGDTGELFF
>TRBJ2-6|TRBD2|-|TRBV2
TGTGCCAGCAGGGGACTAGCGGGAGATTTATCTGGGGCCAACGTCCTGACTTTC
CASRGLAGDLSGANVLTF
>TRBJ2-1|TRBD2|-|TRBV28
TGTGCCAGCAGTAATAGCGGGAGGGCCTCAAATGAGCAGTTCTTC
CASSNSGRASNEQFF
>TRBJ1-2|TRBD1|-|TRBV6-5
TGTGCCAGCGGACAGGGAAGTTATGGCTACACCTTC
CASGQGSYGYTF
>TRBJ2-7|TRBD1|-|TRBV6-6
TGTGCCAGCAGTTACTCAGCAGGGGGCTACGAGCAGTACTTC
CASSYSAGGYEQYF
>TRBJ2-7|-|-|TRBV5-4
TGTGCCAGCAGCTTGGGGACTCGTGGGAACGAGCAGTACTTC
CASSLGTRGNEQYF